The present entry profiles one T cell receptor beta chain with its context. Antigen: not known. These data belong to a study of cytomegalovirus exposure and HLA in healthy donors. Whole-study results and caveats: In a later analysis, TCR beta V- and J-gene trimming was associated with a missense DCLRE1C variant. In vitro confirmation showed a few CMV-associated chains to be CMV antigen specific. Fewer N-insertions (relative to the approximately 700-donor mean) were reportedly seen in an Asian-associated ancestry cluster in a later analysis.

PCR employed 60 Vbeta and 13 Jbeta primers. Assay used: immunoSEQ multiplex PCR; TCRdb lists only in-frame clones, some missing. This repertoire shows about 85,000 clones, over 50% found once; its top ten account for under 4%. Germline CDR1 and CDR2: SGDLS and YYNGEE. The CDR3 is made up of 13 amino acids. Trimming cost V 1 base and J 0 bases, with 4 bases left between them. V usage is TRBV9 and J usage is TRBJ1-1; no definite D call. Sequenced input: PBMCs. The sequence was collected from a man aged 25-45 years in good health and CMV-seronegative. Here the CDR3 DNA reads TGTGCCAGCAGCGTACAGGTGAACACTGAAGCTTTCTTT. Protein product: CASSVQVNTEAFF.